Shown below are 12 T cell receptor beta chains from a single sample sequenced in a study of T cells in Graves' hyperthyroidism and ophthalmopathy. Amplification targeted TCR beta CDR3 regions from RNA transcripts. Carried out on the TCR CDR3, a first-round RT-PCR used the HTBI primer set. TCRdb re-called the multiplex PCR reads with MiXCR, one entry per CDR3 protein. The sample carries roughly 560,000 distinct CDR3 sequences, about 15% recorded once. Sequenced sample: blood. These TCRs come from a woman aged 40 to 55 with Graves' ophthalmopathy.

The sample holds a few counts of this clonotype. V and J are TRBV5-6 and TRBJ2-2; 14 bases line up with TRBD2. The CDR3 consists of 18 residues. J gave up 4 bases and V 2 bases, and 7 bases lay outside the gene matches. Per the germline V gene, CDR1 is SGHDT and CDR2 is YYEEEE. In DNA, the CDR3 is TGTGCCAGCAGCTTTCCGACTAGCGGGAGGGCTGGCACCGGGGAGCTGTTTTTT. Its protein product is CASSFPTSGRAGTGELFF.

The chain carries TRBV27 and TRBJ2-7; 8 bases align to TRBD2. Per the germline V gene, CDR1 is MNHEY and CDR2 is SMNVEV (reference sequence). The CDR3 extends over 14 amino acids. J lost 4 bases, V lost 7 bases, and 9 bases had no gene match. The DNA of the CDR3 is TGTGCCAGCAAGGTGGAAGCGGGAGAGTACGAGCAGTACTTC. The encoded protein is CASKVEAGEYEQYF.

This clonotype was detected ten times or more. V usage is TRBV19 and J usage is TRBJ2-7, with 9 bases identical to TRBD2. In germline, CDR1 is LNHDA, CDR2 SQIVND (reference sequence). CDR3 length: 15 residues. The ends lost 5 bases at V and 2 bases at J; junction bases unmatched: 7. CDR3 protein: CASSALTSGPYEQYF. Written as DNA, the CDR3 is TGTGCCAGTAGTGCCCTGACTAGCGGCCCCTACGAGCAGTACTTC.

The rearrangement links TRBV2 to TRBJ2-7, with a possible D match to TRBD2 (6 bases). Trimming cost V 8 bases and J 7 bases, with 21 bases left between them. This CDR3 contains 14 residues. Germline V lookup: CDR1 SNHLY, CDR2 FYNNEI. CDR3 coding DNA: TGTGCCAGCTTCGGGGGTCAAGTCCTACGAGAGCAGTACTTC. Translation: CASFGGQVLREQYF.

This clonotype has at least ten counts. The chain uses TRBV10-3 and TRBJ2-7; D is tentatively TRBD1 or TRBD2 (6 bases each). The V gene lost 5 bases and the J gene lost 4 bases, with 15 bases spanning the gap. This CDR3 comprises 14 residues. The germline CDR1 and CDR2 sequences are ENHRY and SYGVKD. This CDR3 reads CAISLGGRIYEQYF. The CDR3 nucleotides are TGTGCCATCAGTCTCGGGGGCCGAATATACGAGCAGTACTTC.

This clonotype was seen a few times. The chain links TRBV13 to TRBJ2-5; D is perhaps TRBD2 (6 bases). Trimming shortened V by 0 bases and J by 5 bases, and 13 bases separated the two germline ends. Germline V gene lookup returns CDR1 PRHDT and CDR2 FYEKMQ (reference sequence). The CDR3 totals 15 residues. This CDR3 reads CASSLGQIGGETQYF. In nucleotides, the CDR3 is TGTGCCAGCAGCTTAGGCCAGATTGGGGGGGAGACCCAGTACTTC. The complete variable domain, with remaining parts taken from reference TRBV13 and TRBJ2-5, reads AAGVIQSPRHLIKEKRETATLKCYPIPRHDTVYWYQQGPGQDPQFLISFYEKMQSDKGSIPDRFSAQQFSDYHSELNMSSLELGDSALYFCASSLGQIGGETQYFGPGTRLLVL.

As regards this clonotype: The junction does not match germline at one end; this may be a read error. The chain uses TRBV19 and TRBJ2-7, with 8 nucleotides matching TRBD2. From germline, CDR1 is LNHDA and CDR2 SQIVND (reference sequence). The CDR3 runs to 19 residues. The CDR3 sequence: CVSSVRTSREDYSSYEQYF. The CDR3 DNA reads TGTGTCAGTAGCGTTAGGACTAGCCGGGAGGATTATAGCTCCTACGAGCAGTACTTC.

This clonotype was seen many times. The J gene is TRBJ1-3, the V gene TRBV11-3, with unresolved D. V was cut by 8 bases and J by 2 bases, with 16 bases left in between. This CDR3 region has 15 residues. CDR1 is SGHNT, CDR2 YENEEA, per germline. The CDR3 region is CASAIEGGPGNTIYF. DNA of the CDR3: TGTGCCAGCGCCATCGAGGGCGGGCCTGGAAACACCATATATTTT. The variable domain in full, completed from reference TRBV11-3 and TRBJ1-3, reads EAGVVQSPRYKIIEKKQPVAFWCNPISGHNTLYWYLQNLGQGPELLIRYENEEAVDDSQLPKDRFSAERLKGVDSTLKIQPAELGDSAVYLCASAIEGGPGNTIYFGEGSWLTVV.

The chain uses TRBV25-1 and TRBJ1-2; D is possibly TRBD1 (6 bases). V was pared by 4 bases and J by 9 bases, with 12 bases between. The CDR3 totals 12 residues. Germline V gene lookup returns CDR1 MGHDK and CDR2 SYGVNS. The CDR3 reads CASSGGQTSYTF. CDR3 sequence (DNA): TGTGCCAGCAGTGGAGGACAGACTAGCTACACCTTC.

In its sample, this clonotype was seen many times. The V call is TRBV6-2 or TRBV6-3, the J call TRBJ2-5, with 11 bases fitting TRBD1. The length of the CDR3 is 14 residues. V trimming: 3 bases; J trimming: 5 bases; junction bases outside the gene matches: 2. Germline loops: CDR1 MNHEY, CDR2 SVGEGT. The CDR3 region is CASSYGTGGETQYF. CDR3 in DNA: TGTGCCAGCAGTTATGGGACAGGGGGTGAGACCCAGTACTTC.

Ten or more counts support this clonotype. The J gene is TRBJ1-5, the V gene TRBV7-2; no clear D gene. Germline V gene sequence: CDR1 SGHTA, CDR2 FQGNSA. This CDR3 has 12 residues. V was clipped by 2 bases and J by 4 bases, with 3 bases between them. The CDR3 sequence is CASSLYNQPQHF. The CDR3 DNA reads TGTGCCAGCAGCTTATATAATCAGCCCCAGCATTTT.

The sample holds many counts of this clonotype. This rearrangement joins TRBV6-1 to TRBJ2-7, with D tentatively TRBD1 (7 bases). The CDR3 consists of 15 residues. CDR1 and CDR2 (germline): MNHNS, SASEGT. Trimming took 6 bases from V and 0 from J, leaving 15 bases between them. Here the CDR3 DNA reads TGTGCCAGCAGCGAATGGGGGGACAGCTCCTACGAGCAGTACTTC. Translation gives CASSEWGDSSYEQYF.